This T cell receptor beta chain was captured in a study of monozygotic twins with inflammatory bowel disease. Note on this clonotype: Its antigen is unknown.

Study results and limitations: Healthy co-twins, by inverse Simpson, had higher TCRbeta diversity than their siblings with IBD. Lower sharing of clonotypes with other individuals was seen in IBD patients than in healthy twins. This was most marked in patients showing signs of disease activity. The analysis failed to separate different T cell subtypes.

The template-switching step introduced UMIs that carried a 6-nucleotide sample barcode. After re-calling the 5' RACE reads, TCRdb lists one entry per CDR3 protein, DNA absent. This sample's clone table lists some 170,000 distinct CDR3 sequences. CDR1 is DFQATT, CDR2 SNEGSKA, per germline (reference sequence). The CDR3 runs to 14 residues. The sample was blood. The chain employs TRBV20-1 and TRBJ2-1; TCRdb gives TRBD1 as the D gene, but with no DNA this cannot be confirmed. This TCR was recovered from a human donor with ulcerative colitis or Crohn's disease, or a healthy co-twin of an affected twin (not recorded which). CDR3 sequence: CSARVRGAGNEQFF.